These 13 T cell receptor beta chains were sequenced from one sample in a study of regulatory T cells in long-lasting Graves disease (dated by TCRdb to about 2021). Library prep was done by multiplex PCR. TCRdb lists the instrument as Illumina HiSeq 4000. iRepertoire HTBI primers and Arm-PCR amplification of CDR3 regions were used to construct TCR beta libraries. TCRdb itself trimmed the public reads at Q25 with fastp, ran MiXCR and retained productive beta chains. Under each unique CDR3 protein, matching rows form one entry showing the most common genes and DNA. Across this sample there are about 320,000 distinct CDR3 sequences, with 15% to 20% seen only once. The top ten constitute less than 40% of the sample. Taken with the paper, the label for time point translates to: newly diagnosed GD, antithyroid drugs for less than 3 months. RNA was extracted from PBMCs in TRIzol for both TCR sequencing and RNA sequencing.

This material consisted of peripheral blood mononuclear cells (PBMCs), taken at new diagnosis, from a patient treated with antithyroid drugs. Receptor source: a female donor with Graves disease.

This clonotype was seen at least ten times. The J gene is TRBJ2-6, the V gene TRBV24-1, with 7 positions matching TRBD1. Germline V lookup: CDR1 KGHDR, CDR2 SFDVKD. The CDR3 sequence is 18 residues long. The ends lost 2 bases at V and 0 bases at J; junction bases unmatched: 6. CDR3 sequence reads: CATSDSGQDSSGANVLTF. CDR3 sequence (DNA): TGTGCCACCAGTGATTCCGGACAGGATAGCTCTGGGGCCAACGTCCTGACTTTC.

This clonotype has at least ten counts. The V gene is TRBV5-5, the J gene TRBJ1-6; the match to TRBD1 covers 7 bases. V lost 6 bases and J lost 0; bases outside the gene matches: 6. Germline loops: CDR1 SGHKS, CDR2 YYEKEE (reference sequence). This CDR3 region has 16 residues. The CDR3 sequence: CASNEQGSSYNSPLHF. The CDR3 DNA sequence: TGTGCCAGCAACGAACAGGGGAGCTCCTATAATTCACCCCTCCACTTT.

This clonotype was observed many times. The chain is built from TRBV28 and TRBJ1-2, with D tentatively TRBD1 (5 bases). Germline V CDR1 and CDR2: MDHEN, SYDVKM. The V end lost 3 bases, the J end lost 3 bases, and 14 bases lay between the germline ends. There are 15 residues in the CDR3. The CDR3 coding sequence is TGTGCCAGCAGTTTTCAGGGCGTGACTGACTATGGCTACACCTTC. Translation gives CASSFQGVTDYGYTF.

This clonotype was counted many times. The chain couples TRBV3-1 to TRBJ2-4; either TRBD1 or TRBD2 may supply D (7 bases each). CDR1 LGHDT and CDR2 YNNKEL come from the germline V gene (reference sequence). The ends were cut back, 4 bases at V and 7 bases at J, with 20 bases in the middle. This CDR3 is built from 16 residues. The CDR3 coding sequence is TGTGCCAGCAGCCCCCTACTACAGGGGAGGGTGAACATTCAGTACTTC. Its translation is CASSPLLQGRVNIQYF.

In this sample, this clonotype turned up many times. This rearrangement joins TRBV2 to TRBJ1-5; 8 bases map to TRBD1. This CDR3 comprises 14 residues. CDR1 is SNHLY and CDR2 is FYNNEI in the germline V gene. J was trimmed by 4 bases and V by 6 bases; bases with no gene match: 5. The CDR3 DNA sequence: TGTGCCAGCAGCACAGGGGGATTTAATCAGCCCCAGCATTTT. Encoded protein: CASSTGGFNQPQHF.

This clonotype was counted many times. CDR3 loop: CAGRGHGANVLTF. In DNA form, the CDR3 reads TGTGCCGGAAGGGGGCATGGGGCCAACGTCCTGACTTTC. V usage is TRBV2 and J usage is TRBJ2-6; 7 bases line up with TRBD1. Germline V gene sequence: CDR1 SNHLY, CDR2 FYNNEI. The CDR3 spans 13 residues. With 11 bases clipped from V and 3 bases from J, the junction kept 4 bases outside the gene matches.

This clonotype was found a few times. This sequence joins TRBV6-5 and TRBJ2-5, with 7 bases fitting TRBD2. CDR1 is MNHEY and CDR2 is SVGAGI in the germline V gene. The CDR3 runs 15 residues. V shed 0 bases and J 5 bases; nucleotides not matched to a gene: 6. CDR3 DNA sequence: TGTGCCAGCAGTTACTCGGGGGGGGTAGCGGAGACCCAGTACTTC. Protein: CASSYSGGVAETQYF.

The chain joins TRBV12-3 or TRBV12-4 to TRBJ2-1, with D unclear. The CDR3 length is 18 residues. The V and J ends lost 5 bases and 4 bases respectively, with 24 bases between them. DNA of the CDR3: TGTGCCAGCAGTCTCGAAAATATAGGGTCCCGGTGGTACAATGAGCAGTTCTTC. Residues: CASSLENIGSRWYNEQFF.

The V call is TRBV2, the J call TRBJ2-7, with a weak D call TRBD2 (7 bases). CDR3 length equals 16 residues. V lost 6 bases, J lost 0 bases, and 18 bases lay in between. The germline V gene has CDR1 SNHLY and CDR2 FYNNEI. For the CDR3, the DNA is TGTGCCAGCAGCTTAGGGGGGGGCTTCGACTCCTACGAGCAGTACTTC. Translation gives CASSLGGGFDSYEQYF.

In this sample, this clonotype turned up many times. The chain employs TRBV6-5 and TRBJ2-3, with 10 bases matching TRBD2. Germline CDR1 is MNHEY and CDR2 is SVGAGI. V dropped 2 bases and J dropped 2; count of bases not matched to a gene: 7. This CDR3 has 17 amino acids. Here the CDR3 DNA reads TGTGCCAGCAGTTACCGTAGAACTAGCGGGGACACAGATACGCAGTATTTT. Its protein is CASSYRRTSGDTDTQYF.

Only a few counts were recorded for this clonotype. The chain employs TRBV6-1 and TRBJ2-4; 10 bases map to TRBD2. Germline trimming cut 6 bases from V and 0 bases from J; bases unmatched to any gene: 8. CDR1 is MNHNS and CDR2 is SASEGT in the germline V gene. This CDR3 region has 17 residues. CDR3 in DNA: TGTGCCAGCAGCCAAATAGCGGGAGGATTAGCCAAAAACATTCAGTACTTC. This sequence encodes CASSQIAGGLAKNIQYF.

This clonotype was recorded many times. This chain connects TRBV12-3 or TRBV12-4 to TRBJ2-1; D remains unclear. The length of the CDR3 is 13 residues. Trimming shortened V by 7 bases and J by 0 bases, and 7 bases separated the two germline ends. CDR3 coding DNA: TGTGCCAGCACCCATAGCTCCTACAATGAGCAGTTCTTC. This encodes CASTHSSYNEQFF.

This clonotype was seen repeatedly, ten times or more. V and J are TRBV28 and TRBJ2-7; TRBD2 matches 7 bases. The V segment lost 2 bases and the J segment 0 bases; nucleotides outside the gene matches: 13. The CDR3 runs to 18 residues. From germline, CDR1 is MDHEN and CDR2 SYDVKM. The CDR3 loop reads CASSLTLILAALSYEQYF. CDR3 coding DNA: TGTGCCAGCAGTTTAACCCTCATTCTAGCGGCACTCTCCTACGAGCAGTACTTC.